One and the same sample provided the 26 T cell receptor beta chains below, sequenced in a study of identical twins. TCRdb itself ran the 5' RACE reads through MiXCR, one entry per CDR3 protein. The repertoire includes about 550,000 distinct CDR3 sequences, 20% to 25% of them detected once, and approximately 0.5% sits in the top ten. This sample also appeared in a second study, on yellow fever vaccine responses in identical twins.

Sequenced sample: CD4+ T cells sorted from blood. Receptor source: a woman aged 18-29 years in good health.

This clonotype was counted only a few times. The chain uses TRBV7-2 and TRBJ1-2; D is ambiguous. CDR1 and CDR2 (germline): SGHTA, FQGNSA. Trimming pared 3 bases from V and 7 bases from J, leaving 18 bases between. CDR3 size: 15 residues. DNA for the CDR3: TGTGCCAGCAGCTTCCTTCCCGGTGGAAATATTGGCTACACCTTC. This codes for CASSFLPGGNIGYTF.

This clonotype was detected only a few times. The rearrangement uses TRBV12-3 or TRBV12-4 and TRBJ2-1, with 10 bases that match TRBD2. J was trimmed by 1 base and V by 0 bases; bases with no gene match: 6. The CDR3 runs 18 residues. The DNA for the CDR3 is TGTGCCAGCAGTTTAGCTAAGCTAGCGGGAGTGTCCTACAATGAGCAGTTCTTC. Translated: CASSLAKLAGVSYNEQFF.

V gene TRBV5-1 combines with J gene TRBJ2-5, with D hard to call. Germline CDR1 is SGHRS and CDR2 is YFSETQ. Trimming shortened V by 6 bases and J by 2 bases, and 8 bases separated the two germline ends. This CDR3 spans 12 amino acids. The CDR3 DNA sequence: TGCGCCAGCACCGGCCCACAAGAGACCCAGTACTTC. Protein: CASTGPQETQYF. Supplemented by reference TRBV5-1 and TRBJ2-5, the full variable domain reads KAGVTQTPRYLIKTRGQQVTLSCSPISGHRSVSWYQQTPGQGLQFLFEYFSETQRNKGNFPGRFSGRQFSNSRSEMNVSTLELGDSALYLCASTGPQETQYFGPGTRLLVL.

The chain links TRBV27 to TRBJ2-1, with 9 bases lining up with TRBD2. Germline values: CDR1 MNHEY, CDR2 SMNVEV (reference sequence). The CDR3 loop spans 16 amino acids. V dropped 7 bases and J dropped 5; count of bases not matched to a gene: 12. CDR3 residues: CASTGSGRSPHNEQFF. The DNA of the CDR3 is TGTGCCAGCACCGGAAGCGGGAGGAGTCCGCACAATGAGCAGTTCTTC.

The chain couples TRBV12-3 or TRBV12-4 to TRBJ2-7; D possibly corresponds to TRBD2 (5 bases). This CDR3 is 13 amino acids long. V lost 6 bases to trimming and J lost 0 bases, with 9 bases between them. The CDR3 loop is CASRRTASYEQYF. The CDR3 bases are TGTGCCAGCAGGCGGACTGCCTCCTACGAGCAGTACTTC.

V gene TRBV6-5 combines with J gene TRBJ2-3; 10 positions agree with TRBD2. There are 17 residues in the CDR3. The trim removed 0 bases at V and 1 base at J, leaving 4 bases unmatched. Germline loops: CDR1 MNHEY, CDR2 SVGAGI. The CDR3, as DNA: TGTGCCAGCAGTTACTCGCTAGCGGGAGACGGCACAGATACGCAGTATTTT. As protein: CASSYSLAGDGTDTQYF.

This clonotype was found a few times. CDR3 region: CASAPRDGTSYNEQFF. DNA of the CDR3: TGTGCTAGTGCCCCGAGGGACGGGACCTCCTACAATGAGCAGTTCTTC. The chain carries TRBV12-5 and TRBJ2-1; D is possibly TRBD1 or TRBD2 (5 bases each). The germline V gene encodes CDR1 LGHNT and CDR2 FRNRAP. The ends were cut back, 7 bases at V and 0 bases at J, with 16 bases in the middle. This CDR3 has 16 residues. Supplemented by reference TRBV12-5 and TRBJ2-1, the full variable domain reads DARVTQTPRHKVTEMGQEVTMRCQPILGHNTVFWYRQTMMQGLELLAYFRNRAPLDDSGMPKDRFSAEMPDATLATLKIQPSEPRDSAVYFCASAPRDGTSYNEQFFGPGTRLTVL.

The table lists this clonotype with a few counts. The chain couples TRBV7-2 to TRBJ1-6; TRBD1 matches at 8 bases. Trimming cost V 5 bases and J 8 bases; bases outside gene matches: 8. From germline, CDR1 is SGHTA and CDR2 FQGNSA. The CDR3 has 15 amino acids. The CDR3 loop reads CASSPTGQAYSPLHF. The CDR3 DNA sequence: TGTGCCAGCAGCCCGACGGGACAGGCCTATTCACCCCTCCACTTT.

The sample holds a few counts of this clonotype. V and J are TRBV29-1 and TRBJ2-2; TRBD2 matches at 7 bases. CDR1 and CDR2 from the germline V gene are SQVTM and ANQGSEA. Unmatched junction bases numbered 8, after V lost 6 bases and J lost 1 base. The CDR3 totals 15 residues. The CDR3 sequence is CSVAGAPGNTGELFF. The CDR3 nucleotides read TGCAGCGTCGCGGGAGCTCCAGGGAACACCGGGGAGCTGTTTTTT.

The J gene is TRBJ2-7, the V gene TRBV4-1; 8 bases are shared with TRBD2. This CDR3 region has 15 residues. The ends lost 0 bases at V and 3 bases at J; junction bases unmatched: 4. Germline V gene data show CDR1 as MGHRA and CDR2 as YSYEKL. The CDR3 protein is CASSQDRLASYEQYF. As DNA, the CDR3 is TGCGCCAGCAGCCAAGATCGACTAGCGAGCTACGAGCAGTACTTC.

This clonotype was observed at least ten times. The V call is TRBV2, the J call TRBJ2-1; no clear D. The CDR3 has 13 amino acids. V shed 6 bases and J shed 3 bases, with 9 bases lying between them. CDR1 is SNHLY, CDR2 FYNNEI, per germline. The CDR3 coding sequence is TGTGCCAGCAGCCCGCTAGGCTACAATGAGCAGTTCTTC. Residues: CASSPLGYNEQFF.

The rearrangement joins TRBV5-1 to TRBJ2-2, with 10 nucleotides matching TRBD2. The CDR3 length is 17 residues. The germline V gene encodes CDR1 SGHRS and CDR2 YFSETQ. Unmatched junction bases numbered 7, after V lost 5 bases and J lost 0 bases. CDR3 residues: CASRSLAGAANTGELFF. The CDR3 DNA reads as TGCGCCAGCAGATCTCTAGCGGGAGCCGCGAACACCGGGGAGCTGTTTTTT.

The J gene is TRBJ2-1, the V gene TRBV11-2, with D perhaps assigned TRBD1 or TRBD2 (7 bases each). This CDR3 is 15 amino acids long. The V and J ends lost 5 bases and 4 bases respectively, with 15 bases between them. Germline V gives CDR1 SGHAT, CDR2 FQNNGV. The DNA of the CDR3 is TGTGCCAGCAGCACCGCAGGGGGGGTATACAATGAGCAGTTCTTC. It is translated as CASSTAGGVYNEQFF.

This clonotype has more than one count but fewer than ten. The chain is built from TRBV3-1 and TRBJ1-6; D is undetermined. This CDR3 region has 17 residues. Germline V gene sequence: CDR1 LGHDT, CDR2 YNNKEL (reference sequence). V was pared by 0 bases and J by 8 bases, with 17 bases between. The CDR3 reads CASSQDPSGRHDSPLHF. In DNA form, the CDR3 reads TGTGCCAGCAGCCAAGACCCCTCCGGCCGTCATGATTCACCCCTCCACTTT.

The chain recombines TRBV10-3 with TRBJ2-6; 10 bases fit TRBD2. The CDR3 loop spans 15 amino acids. Looked up from germline, CDR1 is ENHRY and CDR2 is SYGVKD. With V trimmed by 8 bases and J by 0 bases, 1 base remained unmatched. CDR3 sequence: CAIVAGGSGANVLTF. In nucleotides, the CDR3 is TGTGCCATCGTAGCGGGAGGCTCTGGGGCCAACGTCCTGACTTTC.

This rearrangement joins TRBV20-1 to TRBJ2-5; D unresolved. V shed 1 base and J shed 4 bases, with 7 bases lying between them. The CDR3 is 12 amino acids. Germline values: CDR1 DFQATT, CDR2 SNEGSKA (reference sequence). The CDR3 bases are TGCAGTGCTAGAGTGATGGGAGAGACCCAGTACTTC. Its protein product is CSARVMGETQYF.

The CDR3: CSARPPAGGRETQYF. CDR3 nucleotide sequence: TGCAGTGCTAGGCCCCCAGCGGGAGGGCGAGAGACCCAGTACTTC. This chain connects TRBV20-1 to TRBJ2-5; the match to TRBD2 covers 10 bases. Trimming at V came to 3 bases and at J to 4 bases, leaving 8 bases not matched to a gene. The CDR3 contains 15 residues. The germline V gene has CDR1 DFQATT and CDR2 SNEGSKA (reference sequence).

There are a few counts of this clonotype. The chain joins TRBV6-1 to TRBJ1-1; a weak D match, TRBD1 (6 bases). V was shortened by 8 bases and J by 4 bases, with 20 bases between the two germline ends. Germline values: CDR1 MNHNS, CDR2 SASEGT. The CDR3 loop spans 15 amino acids. The CDR3 coding sequence is TGTGCCAGCCACCAGGCGGGGGGGCTCGGCACTGAAGCTTTCTTT. Protein sequence: CASHQAGGLGTEAFF.

This clonotype was seen a few times. The J gene is TRBJ2-2, the V gene TRBV20-1, with TRBD2 matching 13 bases. Trimming took 0 bases from V and 7 from J; bases not matched to a gene: 5. Germline assignment: CDR1 DFQATT and CDR2 SNEGSKA (reference sequence). This CDR3 contains 16 residues. The CDR3 sequence: CSAREGTSGNGGELFF. In nucleotides, the CDR3 is TGCAGTGCTAGAGAGGGGACTAGCGGGAACGGCGGGGAGCTGTTTTTT.

The rearrangement uses TRBV27 and TRBJ1-6; 8 nucleotides align to TRBD1. The CDR3 covers 15 residues. V dropped 2 bases and J dropped 5; count of bases not matched to a gene: 2. Germline CDR1 is MNHEY and CDR2 is SMNVEV (reference sequence). CDR3 residues: CASSLAGGNNSPLHF. The CDR3, as DNA: TGTGCCAGCAGTTTAGCAGGGGGCAATAATTCACCCCTCCACTTT.

The chain uses TRBV18 and TRBJ2-7; D may be TRBD2 (6 bases). With 2 bases removed from V and 4 bases from J, the gap between germline ends came to 12 bases. The V gene's germline CDR1 is KGHSH and CDR2 LQKENI. The CDR3 loop spans 14 amino acids. The CDR3 DNA follows: TGTGCCAGCTCACCAAATTTGCGGGGATACGAGCAGTACGTC. It is translated as CASSPNLRGYEQYV.

Many counts were recorded for this clonotype. The J gene is TRBJ2-1, the V gene TRBV5-1; a weak D match, TRBD2 (6 bases). The germline gives CDR1 SGHRS, CDR2 YFSETQ. The CDR3 length is 15 residues. V dropped 3 bases and J dropped 0 bases, with 10 bases sitting between them. The CDR3 DNA reads TGCGCCAGCAGCTCGACTAGTTCCTCCTACAATGAGCAGTTCTTC. The encoded protein is CASSSTSSSYNEQFF.

The table lists this clonotype with a few counts. The chain combines TRBV12-3 or TRBV12-4 with TRBJ2-5; D gene uncertain. The CDR3 totals 15 residues. V was pared by 2 bases and J by 5 bases, with 15 bases between. CDR3 sequence reads: CASSLSRQSRETQYF. In nucleotides, the CDR3 is TGTGCCAGCAGTTTAAGTCGGCAGTCGAGGGAGACCCAGTACTTC.

J is TRBJ1-2 and V is TRBV29-1; D is uncertain. Germline V gene lookup returns CDR1 SQVTM and CDR2 ANQGSEA. V lost 4 bases and J 9 bases, leaving 15 bases between the germline ends. CDR3 length: 12 residues. In DNA form, the CDR3 reads TGCAGCGTTGTAGGGCAGAGCGAAAGCTACACCTTC. Residues: CSVVGQSESYTF. Filled out from reference TRBV29-1 and TRBJ1-2, the complete variable domain reads SAVISQKPSRDICQRGTSLTIQCQVDSQVTMMFWYRQQPGQSLTLIATANQGSEATYESGFVIDKFPISRPNLTFSTLTVSNMSPEDSSIYLCSVVGQSESYTFGSGTRLTVV.

This clonotype has only a few counts. The chain uses TRBV2 and TRBJ2-1; a weak D match, TRBD2 (6 bases). The CDR3 has 14 amino acids. With 8 bases removed from V and 6 bases from J, the gap between germline ends came to 17 bases. The V gene's germline CDR1 is SNHLY and CDR2 FYNNEI. Written as DNA, the CDR3 is TGTGCCAGCGGCTGGGACTTGAAGGGCAATGAGCAGTTCTTC. This translates into CASGWDLKGNEQFF.

The rearrangement uses TRBV5-1 and TRBJ2-1; 8 nucleotides align to TRBD1. After removal of 0 bases from V and 4 bases from J, the junction contained 9 bases not matched to a gene. Germline assignment: CDR1 SGHRS and CDR2 YFSETQ. This CDR3 comprises 17 residues. CDR3 in DNA: TGCGCCAGCAGCTTGGCCCTCGCAGGGGGCGCGTACAATGAGCAGTTCTTC. Protein: CASSLALAGGAYNEQFF.